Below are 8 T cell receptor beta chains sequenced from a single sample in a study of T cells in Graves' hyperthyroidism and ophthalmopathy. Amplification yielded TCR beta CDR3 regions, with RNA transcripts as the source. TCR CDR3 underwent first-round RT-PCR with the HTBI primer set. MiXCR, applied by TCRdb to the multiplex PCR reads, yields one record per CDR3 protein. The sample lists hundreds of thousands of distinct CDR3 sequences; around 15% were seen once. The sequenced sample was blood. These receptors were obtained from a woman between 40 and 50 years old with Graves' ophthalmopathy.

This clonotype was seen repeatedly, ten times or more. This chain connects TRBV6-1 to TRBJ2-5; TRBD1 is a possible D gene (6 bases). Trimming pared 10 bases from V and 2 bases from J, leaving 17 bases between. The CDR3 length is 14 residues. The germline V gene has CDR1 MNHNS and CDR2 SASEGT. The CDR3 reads CAIPGGWMQETQYF. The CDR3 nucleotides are TGTGCCATCCCTGGGGGCTGGATGCAAGAGACCCAGTACTTC.

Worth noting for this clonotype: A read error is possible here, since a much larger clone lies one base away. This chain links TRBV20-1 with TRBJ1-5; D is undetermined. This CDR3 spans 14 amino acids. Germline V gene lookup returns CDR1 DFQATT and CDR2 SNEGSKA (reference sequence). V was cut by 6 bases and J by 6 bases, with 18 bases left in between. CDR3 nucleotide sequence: TGCAGTGCCAGTGAGACGGGGTGGGTTCAGCCCCAGCATTTT. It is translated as CSASETGWVQPQHF.

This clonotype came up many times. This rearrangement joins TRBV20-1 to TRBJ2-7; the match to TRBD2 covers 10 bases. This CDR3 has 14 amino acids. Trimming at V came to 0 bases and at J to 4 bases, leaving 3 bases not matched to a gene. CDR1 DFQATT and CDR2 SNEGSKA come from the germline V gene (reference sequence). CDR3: CSARDEGLAYEQYF. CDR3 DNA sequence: TGCAGTGCTAGAGATGAGGGACTAGCGTACGAGCAGTACTTC.

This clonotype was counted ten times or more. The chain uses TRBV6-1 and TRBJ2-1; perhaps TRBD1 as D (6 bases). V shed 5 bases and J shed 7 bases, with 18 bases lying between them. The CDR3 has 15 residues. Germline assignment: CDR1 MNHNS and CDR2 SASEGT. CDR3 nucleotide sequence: TGTGCCAGCAGTCTCCTTACCGGGACACCGAATGAGCAGTTCTTC. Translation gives CASSLLTGTPNEQFF.

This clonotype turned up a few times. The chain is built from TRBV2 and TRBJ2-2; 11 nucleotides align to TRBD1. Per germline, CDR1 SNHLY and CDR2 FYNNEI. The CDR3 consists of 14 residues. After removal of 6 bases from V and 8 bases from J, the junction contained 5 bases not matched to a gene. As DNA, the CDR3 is TGTGCCAGCAGAGGGACAGGGGGTATGGGGGAGCTGTTTTTT. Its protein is CASRGTGGMGELFF.

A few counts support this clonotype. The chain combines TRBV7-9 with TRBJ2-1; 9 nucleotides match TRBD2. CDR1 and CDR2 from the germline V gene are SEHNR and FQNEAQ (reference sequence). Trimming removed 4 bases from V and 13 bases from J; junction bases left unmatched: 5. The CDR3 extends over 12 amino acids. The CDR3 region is CASSYGSGSQFF. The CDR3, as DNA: TGTGCCAGCAGCTACGGTAGCGGGAGTCAGTTCTTC.

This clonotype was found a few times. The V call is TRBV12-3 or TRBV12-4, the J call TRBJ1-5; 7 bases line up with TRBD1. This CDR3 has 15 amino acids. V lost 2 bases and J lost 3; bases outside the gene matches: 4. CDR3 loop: CASSLRQGPNQPQHF. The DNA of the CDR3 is TGTGCCAGCAGTTTAAGACAGGGTCCCAATCAGCCCCAGCATTTT.

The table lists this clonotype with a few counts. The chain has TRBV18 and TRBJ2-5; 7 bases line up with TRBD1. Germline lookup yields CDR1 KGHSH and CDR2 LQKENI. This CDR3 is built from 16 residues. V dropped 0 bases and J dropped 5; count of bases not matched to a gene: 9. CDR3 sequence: CASSPPNDRVGETQYF. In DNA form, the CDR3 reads TGTGCCAGCTCACCACCCAACGACAGGGTGGGCGAGACCCAGTACTTC.